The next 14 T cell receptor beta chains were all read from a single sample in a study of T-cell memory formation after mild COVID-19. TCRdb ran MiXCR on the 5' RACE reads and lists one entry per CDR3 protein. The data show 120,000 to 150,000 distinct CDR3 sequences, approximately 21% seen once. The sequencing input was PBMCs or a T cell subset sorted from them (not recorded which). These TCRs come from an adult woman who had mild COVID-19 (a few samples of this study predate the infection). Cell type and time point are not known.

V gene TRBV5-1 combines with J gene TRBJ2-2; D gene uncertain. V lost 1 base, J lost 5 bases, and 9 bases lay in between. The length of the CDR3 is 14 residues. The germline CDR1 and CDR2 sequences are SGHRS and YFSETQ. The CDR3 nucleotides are TGCGCCAGCAGCTTGAGGTGGGATACCGGGGAGCTGTTTTTT. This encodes CASSLRWDTGELFF.

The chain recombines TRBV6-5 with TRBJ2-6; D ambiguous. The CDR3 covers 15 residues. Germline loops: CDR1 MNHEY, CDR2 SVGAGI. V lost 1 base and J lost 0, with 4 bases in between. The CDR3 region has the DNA TGTGCCAGCAGTTACTTCCACTCTGGGGCCAACGTCCTGACTTTC. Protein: CASSYFHSGANVLTF.

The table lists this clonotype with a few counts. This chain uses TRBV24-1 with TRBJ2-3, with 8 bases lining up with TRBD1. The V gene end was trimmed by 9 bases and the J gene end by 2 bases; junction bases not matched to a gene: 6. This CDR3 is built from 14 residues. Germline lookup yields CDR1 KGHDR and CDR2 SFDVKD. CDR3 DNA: TGTGCCACCCAGAAGCAGGGGGCCACAGATACGCAGTATTTT. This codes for CATQKQGATDTQYF.

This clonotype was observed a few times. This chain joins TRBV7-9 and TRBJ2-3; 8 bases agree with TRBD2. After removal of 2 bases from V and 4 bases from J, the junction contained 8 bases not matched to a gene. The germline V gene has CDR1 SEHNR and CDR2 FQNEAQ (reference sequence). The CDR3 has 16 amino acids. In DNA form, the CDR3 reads TGTGCCAGCAGCTTAAGAGGTGGGCGGGAGGCAGATACGCAGTATTTT. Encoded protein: CASSLRGGREADTQYF.

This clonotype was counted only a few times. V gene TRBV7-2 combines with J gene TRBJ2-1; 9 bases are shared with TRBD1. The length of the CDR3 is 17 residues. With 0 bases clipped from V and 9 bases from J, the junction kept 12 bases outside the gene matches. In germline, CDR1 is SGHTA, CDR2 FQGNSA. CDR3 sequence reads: CASSLASGTGNVGEQFF. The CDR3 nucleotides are TGTGCCAGCAGCTTAGCGTCCGGGACAGGGAACGTTGGTGAGCAGTTCTTC.

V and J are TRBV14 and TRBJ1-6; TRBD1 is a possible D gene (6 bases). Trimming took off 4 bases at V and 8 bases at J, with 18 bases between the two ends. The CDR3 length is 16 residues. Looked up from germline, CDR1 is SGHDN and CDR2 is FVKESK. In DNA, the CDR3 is TGTGCCAGCAGCCCCAAAAGACGGGGGCGGCATTCACCCCTCCACTTT. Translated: CASSPKRRGRHSPLHF. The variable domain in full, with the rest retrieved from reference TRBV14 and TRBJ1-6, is EAGVTQFPSHSVIEKGQTVTLRCDPISGHDNLYWYRRVMGKEIKFLLHFVKESKQDESGMPNNRFLAERTGGTYSTLKVQPAELEDSGVYFCASSPKRRGRHSPLHFGNGTRLTVT.

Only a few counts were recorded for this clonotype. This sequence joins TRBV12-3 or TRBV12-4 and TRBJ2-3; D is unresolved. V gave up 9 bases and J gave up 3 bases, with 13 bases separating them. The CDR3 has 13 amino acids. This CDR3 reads CASAGRSTDTQYF. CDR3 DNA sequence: TGTGCCAGTGCCGGCCGCTCAACAGATACGCAGTATTTT.

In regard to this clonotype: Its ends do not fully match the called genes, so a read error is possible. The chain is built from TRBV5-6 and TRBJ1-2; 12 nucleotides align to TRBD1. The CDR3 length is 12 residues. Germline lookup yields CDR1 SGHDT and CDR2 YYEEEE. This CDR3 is CASSWGGQGASF. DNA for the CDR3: TGTGCCAGCAGCTGGGGGGGACAGGGGGCCTCCTTC. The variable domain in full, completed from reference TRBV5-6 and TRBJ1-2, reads DAGVTQSPTHLIKTRGQQVTLRCSPKSGHDTVSWYQQALGQGPQFIFQYYEEEERQRGNFPDRFSGHQFPNYSSELNVNALLLGDSALYLCASSWGGQGASFGSGTRLTVV.

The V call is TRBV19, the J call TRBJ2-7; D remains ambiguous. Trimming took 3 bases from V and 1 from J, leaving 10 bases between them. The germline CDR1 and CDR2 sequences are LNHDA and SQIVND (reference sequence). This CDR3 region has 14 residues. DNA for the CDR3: TGTGCCAGTAGTATGGTTGCGGAGTCCTACGAGCAGTACTTC. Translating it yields CASSMVAESYEQYF.

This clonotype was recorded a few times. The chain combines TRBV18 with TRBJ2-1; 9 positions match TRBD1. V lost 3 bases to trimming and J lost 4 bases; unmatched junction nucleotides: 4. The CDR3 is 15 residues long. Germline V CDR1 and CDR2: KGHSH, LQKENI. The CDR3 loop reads CASSPRDRVYNEQFF. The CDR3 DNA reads TGTGCCAGCTCACCTCGGGACAGGGTATACAATGAGCAGTTCTTC.

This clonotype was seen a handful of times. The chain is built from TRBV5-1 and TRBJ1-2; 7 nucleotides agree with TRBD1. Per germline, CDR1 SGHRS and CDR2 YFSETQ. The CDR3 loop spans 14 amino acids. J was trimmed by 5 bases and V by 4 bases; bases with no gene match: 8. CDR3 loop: CASSTTGAEYGYTF. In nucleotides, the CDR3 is TGCGCCAGCAGCACCACAGGGGCTGAGTATGGCTACACCTTC.

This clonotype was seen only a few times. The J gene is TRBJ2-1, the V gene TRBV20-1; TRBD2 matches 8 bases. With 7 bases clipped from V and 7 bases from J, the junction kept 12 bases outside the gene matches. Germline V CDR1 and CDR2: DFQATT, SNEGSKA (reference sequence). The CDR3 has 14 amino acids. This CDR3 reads CSVPGLGFRNEQFF. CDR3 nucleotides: TGCAGTGTTCCGGGACTAGGATTTAGGAATGAGCAGTTCTTC.

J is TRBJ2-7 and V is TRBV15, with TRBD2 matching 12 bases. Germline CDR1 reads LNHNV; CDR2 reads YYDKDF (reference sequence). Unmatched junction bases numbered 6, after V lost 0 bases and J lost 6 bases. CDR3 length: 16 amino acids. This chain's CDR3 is CATSRDRLAGVGEQYF. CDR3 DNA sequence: TGTGCCACCAGCAGAGATAGACTAGCGGGAGTCGGCGAGCAGTACTTC.

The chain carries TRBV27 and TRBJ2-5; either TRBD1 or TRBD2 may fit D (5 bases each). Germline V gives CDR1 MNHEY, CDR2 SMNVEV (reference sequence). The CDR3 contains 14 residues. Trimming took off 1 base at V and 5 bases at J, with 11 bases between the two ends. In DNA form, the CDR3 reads TGTGCCAGCAGTTTATATCGGGGCTCGGAGACCCAGTACTTC. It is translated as CASSLYRGSETQYF.